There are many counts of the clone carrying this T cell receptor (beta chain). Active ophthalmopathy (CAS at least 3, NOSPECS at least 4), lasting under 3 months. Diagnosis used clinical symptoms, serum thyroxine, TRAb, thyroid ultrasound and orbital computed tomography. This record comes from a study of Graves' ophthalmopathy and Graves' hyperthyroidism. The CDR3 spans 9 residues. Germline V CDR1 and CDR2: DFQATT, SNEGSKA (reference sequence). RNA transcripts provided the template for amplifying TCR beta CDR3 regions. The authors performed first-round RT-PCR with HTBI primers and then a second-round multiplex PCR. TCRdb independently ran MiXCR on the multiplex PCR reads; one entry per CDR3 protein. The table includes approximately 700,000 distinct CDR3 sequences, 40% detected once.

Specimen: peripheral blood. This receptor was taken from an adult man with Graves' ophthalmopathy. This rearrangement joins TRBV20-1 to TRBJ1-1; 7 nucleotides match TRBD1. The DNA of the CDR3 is TGCACCTCAAACAGGGGAGCTTTCTTT. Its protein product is CTSNRGAFF.